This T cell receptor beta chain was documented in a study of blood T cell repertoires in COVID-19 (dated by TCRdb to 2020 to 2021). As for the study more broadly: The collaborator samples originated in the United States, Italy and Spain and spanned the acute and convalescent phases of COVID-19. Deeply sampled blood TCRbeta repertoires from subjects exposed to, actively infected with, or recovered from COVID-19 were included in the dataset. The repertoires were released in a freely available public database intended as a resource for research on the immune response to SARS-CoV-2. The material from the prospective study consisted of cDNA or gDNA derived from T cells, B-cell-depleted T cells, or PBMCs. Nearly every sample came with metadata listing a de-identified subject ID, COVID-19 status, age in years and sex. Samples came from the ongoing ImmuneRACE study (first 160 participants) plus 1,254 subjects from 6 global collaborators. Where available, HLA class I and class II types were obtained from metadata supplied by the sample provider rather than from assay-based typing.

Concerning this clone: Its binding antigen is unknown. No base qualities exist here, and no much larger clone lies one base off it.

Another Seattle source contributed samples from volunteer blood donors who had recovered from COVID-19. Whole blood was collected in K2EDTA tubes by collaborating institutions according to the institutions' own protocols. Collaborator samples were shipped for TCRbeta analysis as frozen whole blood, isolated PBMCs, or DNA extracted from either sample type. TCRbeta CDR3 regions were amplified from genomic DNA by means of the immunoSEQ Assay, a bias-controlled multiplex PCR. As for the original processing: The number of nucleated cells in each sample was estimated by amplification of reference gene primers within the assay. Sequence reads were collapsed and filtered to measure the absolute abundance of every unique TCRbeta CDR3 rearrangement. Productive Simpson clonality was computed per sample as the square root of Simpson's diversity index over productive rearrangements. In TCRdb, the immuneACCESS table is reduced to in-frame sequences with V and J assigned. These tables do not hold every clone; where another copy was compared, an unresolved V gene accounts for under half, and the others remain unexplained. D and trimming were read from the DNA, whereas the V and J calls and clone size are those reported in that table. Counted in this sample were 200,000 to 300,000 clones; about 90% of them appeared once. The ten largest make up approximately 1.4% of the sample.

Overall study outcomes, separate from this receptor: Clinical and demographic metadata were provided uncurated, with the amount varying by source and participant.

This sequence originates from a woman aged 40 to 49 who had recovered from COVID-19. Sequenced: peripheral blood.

The CDR3 corresponds to CASSEGVGGTTDTQYF. Read as DNA, the sequence is TGTGCCAGCAGTGAAGGGGTGGGGGGAACCACAGATACGCAGTATTTT. Here the chain combines TRBV25-1 and TRBJ2-3; possibly the D gene is TRBD2, per 6 matching bases. Sequences MGHDK (CDR1) and SYGVNS (CDR2) are obtained from the germline V gene. Inclusive of the bounding cysteine and phenylalanine, the CDR3 is 16 residues long. The DNA shown is the 48-base CDR3, in frame from base 1. V is shortened by 2 bases, J by 2 bases, and the region joining them spans 14 bases.